Below, 5 T cell receptor beta chains from the same sample are listed, as sequenced in a study of shared clonotypes between healthy human individuals. Generated by immunoSEQ multiplex PCR, the TCRdb table keeps only in-frame clones and is missing some. Seen here are 300,000 to 350,000 clones, around 70% observed once, and the top ten hold roughly 10%. Material: memory CD4+ T cells sorted from blood. Subset indicated: CD45RA-negative fraction. The receptors come from a young man in good health.

This clone was observed a few times. The J gene is TRBJ2-7, the V gene TRBV10-1, with D maybe TRBD2 (6 bases). There are 12 residues in the CDR3. V lost 11 bases and J 3 bases, leaving 14 bases between the germline ends. From germline, CDR1 is WNHNN and CDR2 SYGVQD (reference sequence). CDR3 DNA sequence: TGCGCCGGCGGGGATTCTCTCTACGAGCAGTACTTC. Encoded protein: CAGGDSLYEQYF.

This clone was seen just once. The rearrangement links TRBV5-1 to TRBJ2-1, with D unclear. Germline values: CDR1 SGHRS, CDR2 YFSETQ. V lost 1 base and J 10 bases, leaving 18 bases between the germline ends. This CDR3 has 15 residues. Here the CDR3 DNA reads TGCGCCAGCAGCTTGAGAACTCGACCATCGGGCGAGCAGTTCTTC. This codes for CASSLRTRPSGEQFF.

The V call is TRBV6-1, the J call TRBJ2-7, with D perhaps matching TRBD1 (6 bases). Per the germline V gene, CDR1 is MNHNS and CDR2 is SASEGT. Trimming took 4 bases from V and 1 from J, leaving 20 bases between them. The CDR3 loop spans 17 amino acids. The CDR3 nucleotides read TGTGCCAGCAGTGCCCGGACAGCCACCATTTGGTCCTACGAGCAGTACTTC. This codes for CASSARTATIWSYEQYF.

The chain has TRBV5-1 and TRBJ2-5; TRBD2 aligns across 9 bases. The length of the CDR3 is 15 residues. Germline V lookup: CDR1 SGHRS, CDR2 YFSETQ. After removal of 4 bases from V and 5 bases from J, the junction contained 9 bases not matched to a gene. CDR3 residues: CASSGFGAGGETQYF. The DNA for the CDR3 is TGCGCCAGCAGCGGCTTCGGGGCGGGAGGGGAGACCCAGTACTTC.

The gene calls are TRBV15 and TRBJ1-5, with TRBD1 identical over 7 bases. The trim removed 3 bases at V and 5 bases at J, leaving 4 bases unmatched. The CDR3 length is 14 residues. Germline CDR1 LNHNV, CDR2 YYDKDF (reference sequence). The CDR3 spells CATSSLQGDQPQHF. In DNA, the CDR3 is TGTGCCACCAGCAGTCTCCAGGGGGATCAGCCCCAGCATTTT.